The 18 T cell receptor beta chains presented below share a single source sample, sequenced in a study of cytomegalovirus exposure and HLA in healthy donors. The protocol was immunoSEQ multiplex PCR, while the TCRdb copy is restricted to in-frame clones and leaves out a portion. The table records about 180,000 clones, less than 85% of them present only once. Sequencing was done on a sample of PBMCs. The source of these receptors is a man aged 18 to 30 in good health and CMV-seropositive.

This sequence joins TRBV9 and TRBJ1-2, with D uncertain. V was pared by 0 bases and J by 2 bases, with 5 bases between. Germline V gene data show CDR1 as SGDLS and CDR2 as YYNGEE. The CDR3 length is 13 residues. The CDR3 DNA reads as TGTGCCAGCAGCGTAGACCGGAACTATGGCTACACCTTC. Its protein is CASSVDRNYGYTF.

The chain employs TRBV11-2 and TRBJ2-1; TRBD2 matches at 8 bases. The CDR3 consists of 16 residues. Germline CDR1 reads SGHAT; CDR2 reads FQNNGV. The V segment lost 1 base and the J segment 4 bases; nucleotides outside the gene matches: 6. Here the CDR3 DNA reads TGTGCCAGCAGCTTAGTAGGCGGGGGGCTATACAATGAGCAGTTCTTC. It is translated as CASSLVGGGLYNEQFF.

The J gene is TRBJ1-6, the V gene TRBV29-1, with D maybe TRBD1 (5 bases). Between the trimmed V and J ends, which lost 0 bases and 9 bases, there was a span of 12 bases. There are 14 residues in the CDR3. Germline CDR1 SQVTM, CDR2 ANQGSEA. The CDR3 DNA follows: TGCAGCGTTGAAGAAGGTCAGGGAGGTTCACCCCTCCACTTT. Translated: CSVEEGQGGSPLHF.

The rearrangement joins TRBV27 to TRBJ1-4; 10 bases match TRBD1. The CDR3 has 14 amino acids. Trimming at V came to 2 bases and at J to 7 bases, leaving 1 base not matched to a gene. CDR1 is MNHEY, CDR2 SMNVEV, per germline (reference sequence). This chain's CDR3 is CASSLGTGVEKLFF. The CDR3 DNA is TGTGCCAGCAGTTTAGGGACAGGGGTTGAAAAACTGTTTTTT. Full variable domain (rest looked up from reference TRBV27 and TRBJ1-4): EAQVTQNPRYLITVTGKKLTVTCSQNMNHEYMSWYRQDPGLGLRQIYYSMNVEVTDKGDVPEGYKVSRKEKRNFPLILESPSPNQTSLYFCASSLGTGVEKLFFGSGTQLSVL.

This clone was found a few times. The chain joins TRBV7-8 to TRBJ1-5; possible D gene TRBD1, 5 bases. The CDR3 runs 15 residues. V shed 5 bases and J shed 7 bases, with 18 bases lying between them. CDR1 and CDR2 from the germline V gene are SGHVS and FQNEAQ. CDR3 sequence reads: CASSARPGLGQPQHF. The CDR3 DNA reads as TGTGCCAGCAGCGCAAGGCCAGGGTTAGGACAGCCCCAGCATTTT.

The chain joins TRBV9 to TRBJ1-1, with a tentative D call TRBD1 (5 bases). CDR1 SGDLS and CDR2 YYNGEE come from the germline V gene. V gave up 0 bases and J gave up 0 bases, with 9 bases separating them. This CDR3 is built from 15 residues. CDR3 in amino acids: CASSVVGEVNTEAFF. As DNA, the CDR3 is TGTGCCAGCAGCGTAGTGGGGGAGGTGAACACTGAAGCTTTCTTT.

The genes are TRBV7-9 and TRBJ1-2, with 9 bases that match TRBD1. Germline V CDR1 and CDR2: SEHNR, FQNEAQ (reference sequence). Trimming at V came to 5 bases and at J to 7 bases, leaving 8 bases not matched to a gene. The CDR3 runs 14 residues. The CDR3 region is CASSPRDRERGYTF. CDR3 DNA sequence: TGTGCCAGCAGCCCCCGGGACAGGGAACGTGGCTACACCTTC.

The gene calls are TRBV27 and TRBJ2-7, with 7 nucleotides matching TRBD1. Germline V gene sequence: CDR1 MNHEY, CDR2 SMNVEV (reference sequence). V was clipped by 3 bases and J by 3 bases; unmatched bases: 5. CDR3 size: 14 residues. CDR3 nucleotides: TGTGCCAGCAGTTTTTTGGGGACAGACTACGAGCAGTACTTC. Protein sequence: CASSFLGTDYEQYF.

The chain carries TRBV7-2 and TRBJ2-1; D might be TRBD1 (6 bases). CDR1 is SGHTA and CDR2 is FQGNSA in the germline V gene. CDR3 length: 15 amino acids. The V end lost 2 bases, the J end lost 4 bases, and 12 bases lay between the germline ends. The CDR3 here is CASSLKVGGYNEQFF. Here the CDR3 DNA reads TGTGCCAGCAGCTTAAAGGTAGGGGGTTACAATGAGCAGTTCTTC.

This clone is a singleton in its sample. V gene TRBV20-1 combines with J gene TRBJ2-3; D uncertain. This CDR3 comprises 10 residues. The germline V and J ends were trimmed by 1 base and 7 bases, with 3 bases remaining between them. Germline values: CDR1 DFQATT, CDR2 SNEGSKA (reference sequence). CDR3 DNA sequence: TGCAGTGCTAGAGGTAATACGCAGTATTTT. Amino acids: CSARGNTQYF.

The V and J genes are TRBV5-4 and TRBJ2-3, with D possibly matching TRBD2 (5 bases). The CDR3 has 14 residues. Trimming cost V 0 bases and J 6 bases, with 11 bases left between them. Germline values: CDR1 SGHNT, CDR2 YYREEE (reference sequence). CDR3 amino acids: CASSLASGSDTQYF. For the CDR3, the DNA is TGTGCCAGCAGCTTGGCCAGCGGTTCGGATACGCAGTATTTT.

V gene TRBV2 combines with J gene TRBJ1-1; TRBD1 matches at 7 bases. Trimming cost V 10 bases and J 4 bases; bases outside gene matches: 12. CDR3 length: 14 amino acids. CDR1 and CDR2 from the germline V gene are SNHLY and FYNNEI. The CDR3 DNA sequence: TGTGCCACCTTTTCGACAGGGACGAGCACTGAAGCTTTCTTT. Translated: CATFSTGTSTEAFF.

This chain connects TRBV9 to TRBJ1-3, with a tentative D call TRBD1 (6 bases). The germline V gene has CDR1 SGDLS and CDR2 YYNGEE. V was clipped by 0 bases and J by 4 bases, with 14 bases between them. The CDR3 sequence is 16 residues long. CDR3 sequence: CASSVATTRGGNTIYF. The CDR3 DNA sequence: TGTGCCAGCAGCGTAGCTACAACCAGGGGAGGAAACACCATATATTTT.

The chain has TRBV11-2 and TRBJ2-6; D might be TRBD2 (5 bases). CDR1 and CDR2 from the germline V gene are SGHAT and FQNNGV. V lost 4 bases, J lost 8 bases, and 12 bases lay in between. The CDR3 sequence is 14 residues long. The CDR3 protein is CASSSFGGPNVLTF. The CDR3 region has the DNA TGTGCCAGCAGCTCTTTCGGCGGGCCCAACGTCCTGACTTTC.

The chain employs TRBV11-2 and TRBJ2-7; 11 bases align to TRBD1. The CDR3 length is 16 residues. With 6 bases clipped from V and 3 bases from J, the junction kept 10 bases outside the gene matches. Germline assignment: CDR1 SGHAT and CDR2 FQNNGV. The CDR3 DNA sequence: TGTGCCAGCAGTTTCCCGATTGGGACAGGGGGCTACGAGCAGTACTTC. This codes for CASSFPIGTGGYEQYF.

On this clone itself: A read error is likely, as this CDR3 ends without the conserved phenylalanine or tryptophan. This chain uses TRBV27 with TRBJ1-2; D not resolved. Germline V gene lookup returns CDR1 MNHEY and CDR2 SMNVEV (reference sequence). Trimming pared 3 bases from V and 2 bases from J, leaving 13 bases between. This CDR3 is 15 amino acids long. The DNA for the CDR3 is TGTGCCAGCAGTTTGCGGGGTACGCGAAACTATGGCTACACCCTC. Protein: CASSLRGTRNYGYTL.

As to this clone: Other DNA variants within this sample encode the same CDR3. J is TRBJ1-5 and V is TRBV5-1; TRBD1 might be the D (5 bases). The CDR3 is made up of 14 amino acids. With 4 bases removed from V and 4 bases from J, the gap between germline ends came to 12 bases. Germline assignment: CDR1 SGHRS and CDR2 YFSETQ. In DNA form, the CDR3 reads TGCGCCAGCAGCACAGGAACGGAAAATCAGCCCCAGCATTTT. This codes for CASSTGTENQPQHF.

The rearrangement uses TRBV2 and TRBJ2-2; TRBD2 matches at 14 bases. Germline loops: CDR1 SNHLY, CDR2 FYNNEI. The V segment lost 8 bases and the J segment 3 bases; nucleotides outside the gene matches: 8. CDR3 size: 17 residues. DNA of the CDR3: TGTGCCAGCGGGCTGACTAGCGGGAGGGCCGACACCGGGGAGCTGTTTTTT. It yields the protein CASGLTSGRADTGELFF.